The clone carrying this TCR beta chain is a singleton in its sample. The germline CDR1 and CDR2 sequences are SGHDT and YYEEEE. The CDR3 runs 12 residues. The J segment lost 9 bases and the V segment lost 4 bases, leaving 6 bases of the junction unmatched. TCRdb's table, derived via immunoSEQ multiplex PCR, lists solely in-frame clones and lacks some. There are around 380,000 clones in the sample; approximately 80% occur only once, and approximately 1% lies in the top ten. The data were taken from a study of blood T cell repertoires in COVID-19. V and J are TRBV5-6 and TRBJ2-7; TRBD1 matches 8 bases. The origin of this receptor is a human donor with acute or convalescent COVID-19. The donor label of this sample is uncertain. Sequencing was carried out using peripheral blood. The chain's CDR3 is CASSTGQVRQYF. CDR3 nucleotide sequence: TGTGCCAGCAGCACGGGACAGGTGAGGCAGTACTTC.